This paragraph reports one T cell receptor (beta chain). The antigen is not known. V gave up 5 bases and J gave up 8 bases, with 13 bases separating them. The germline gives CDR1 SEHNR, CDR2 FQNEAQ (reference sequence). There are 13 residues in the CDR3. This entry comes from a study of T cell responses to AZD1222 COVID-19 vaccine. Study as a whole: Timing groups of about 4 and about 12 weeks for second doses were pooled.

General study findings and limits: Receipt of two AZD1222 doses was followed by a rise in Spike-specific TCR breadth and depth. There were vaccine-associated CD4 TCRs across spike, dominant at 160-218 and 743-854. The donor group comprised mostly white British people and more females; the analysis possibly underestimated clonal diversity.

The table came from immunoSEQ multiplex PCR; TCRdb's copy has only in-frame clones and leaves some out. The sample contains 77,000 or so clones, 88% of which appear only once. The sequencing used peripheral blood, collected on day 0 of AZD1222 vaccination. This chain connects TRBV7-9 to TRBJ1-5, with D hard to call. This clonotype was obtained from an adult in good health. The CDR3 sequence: CASSTRREEPQHF. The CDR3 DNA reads TGTGCCAGCAGCACTCGACGGGAAGAGCCCCAGCATTTT.